This TCR beta chain was documented in a study of beta chain features in type 1 diabetes. Study-level findings and limits: There was a moderate but significant shortening of TCRB CDR3s in all four CD4+ subsets of Type 1 diabetes patients.

The study reverse transcribed the entire isolated RNA, so it sequenced expressed TCRB transcripts. Profiled with immunoSEQ multiplex PCR; TCRdb holds only in-frame clones, not every one. The profile shows hundreds of thousands of clones, roughly an eighth of them singletons. Germline values: CDR1 LNHDA, CDR2 SQIVND (reference sequence). The V end lost 5 bases, the J end lost 8 bases, and 12 bases lay between the germline ends. The length of the CDR3 is 12 residues. This clone was found a few times. Its specificity is not known. The chain couples TRBV19 to TRBJ1-2; no clear D gene. Sequenced material: naive CD4+ T cells from blood. The sequence was obtained from a man between 18 and 35 years old with type 1 diabetes. The CDR3 coding sequence is TGTGCCAGTAGTTCCCTCAGAGGAGGCTACACCTTC. Translating it yields CASSSLRGGYTF.